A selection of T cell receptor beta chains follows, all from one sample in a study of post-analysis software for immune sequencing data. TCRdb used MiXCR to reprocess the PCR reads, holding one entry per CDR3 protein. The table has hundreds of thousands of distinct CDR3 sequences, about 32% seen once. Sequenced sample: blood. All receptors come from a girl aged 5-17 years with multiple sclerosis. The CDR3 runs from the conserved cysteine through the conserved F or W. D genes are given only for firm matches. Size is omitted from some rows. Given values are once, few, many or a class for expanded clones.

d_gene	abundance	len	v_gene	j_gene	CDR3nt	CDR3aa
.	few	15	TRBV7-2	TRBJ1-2	TGTGCCAGCAGCTTAGCACTTACAGGGATTCTAGGCTACACCTTC	CASSLALTGILGYTF
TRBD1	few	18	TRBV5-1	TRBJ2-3	TGCGCCAGCAGCCCTCCCAGTACAGGGGGCGCAGGCACAGATACGCAGTATTTT	CASSPPSTGGAGTDTQYF
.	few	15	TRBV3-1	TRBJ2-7	TGTGCCAGCAGCCAAACTGGGACAATCTCCTACGAGCAGTACTTC	CASSQTGTISYEQYF
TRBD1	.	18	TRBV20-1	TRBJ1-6	TGCAGTGCAAACGGACAGGGGGACGTGAGCTCCTATAATTCACCCCTCCACTTT	CSANGQGDVSSYNSPLHF
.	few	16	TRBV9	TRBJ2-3	TGTGCCAGCAGCGTAGGAGGTAGCGGAGACACAGATACGCAGTATTTT	CASSVGGSGDTDTQYF
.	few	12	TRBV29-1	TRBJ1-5	TGCAGCGTTGGGGCAGACAATCAGCCCCAGCATTTT	CSVGADNQPQHF
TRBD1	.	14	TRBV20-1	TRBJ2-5	TGCAGTGCTCTCCCGGGACAGGGGGCCCTTCGGCAGTACTTC	CSALPGQGALRQYF
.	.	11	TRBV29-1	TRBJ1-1	TGCCTCGGGTCCTATGACACTGAAGCTTTCTTT	CLGSYDTEAFF
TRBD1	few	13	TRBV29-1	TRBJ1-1	TGCAGCGTCTGGACAGGGATGGTCACTGAAGCTTTCTTT	CSVWTGMVTEAFF
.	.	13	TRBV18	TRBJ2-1	TGTGCCAGCTCACCTGCGGGGCGGAATGAGCAGTTCTTC	CASSPAGRNEQFF
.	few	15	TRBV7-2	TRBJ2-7	TGTGCCAGCAGCTTAGAAGGAGGGACAGCCTACGAGCAGTACTTC	CASSLEGGTAYEQYF
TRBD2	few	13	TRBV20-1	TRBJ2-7	TGCAGTGCTGACCGGGACTACTCCTACGAGCAGTACTTC	CSADRDYSYEQYF